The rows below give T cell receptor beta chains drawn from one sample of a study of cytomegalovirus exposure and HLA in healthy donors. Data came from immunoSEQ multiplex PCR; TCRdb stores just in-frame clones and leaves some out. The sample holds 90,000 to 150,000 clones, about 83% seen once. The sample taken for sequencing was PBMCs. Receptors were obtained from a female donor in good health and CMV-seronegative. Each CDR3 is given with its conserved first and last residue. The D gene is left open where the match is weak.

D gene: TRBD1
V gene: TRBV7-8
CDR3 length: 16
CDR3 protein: CASSLGGLPGGFEAFF

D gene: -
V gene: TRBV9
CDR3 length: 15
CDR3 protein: CASSVQATAPYGYTF

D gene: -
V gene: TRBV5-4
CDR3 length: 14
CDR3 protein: CASSLVGGNFGYTF

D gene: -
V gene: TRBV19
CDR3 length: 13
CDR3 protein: CASSIGRNTEAFF

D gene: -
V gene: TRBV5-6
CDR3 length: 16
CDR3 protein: CASSLGRGASSYEQYF

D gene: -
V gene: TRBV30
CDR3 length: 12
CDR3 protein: CAYFDKNYGYTF

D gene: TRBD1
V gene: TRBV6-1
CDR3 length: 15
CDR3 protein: CASMETGGGYNEQFF

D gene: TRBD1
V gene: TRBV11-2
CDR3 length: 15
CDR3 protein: CASSQYTGENYGYTF

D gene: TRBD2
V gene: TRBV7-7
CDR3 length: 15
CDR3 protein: CASSLGLAGQETQYF

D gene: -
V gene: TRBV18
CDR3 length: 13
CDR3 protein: CASAGLPSYEQYF

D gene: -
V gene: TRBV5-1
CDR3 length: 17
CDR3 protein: CASSFALLGLSYNEQFF

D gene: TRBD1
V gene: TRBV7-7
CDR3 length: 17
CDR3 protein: CASSTHPGQGLNGELFF

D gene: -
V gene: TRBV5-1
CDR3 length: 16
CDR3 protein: CASSLWGREAQETQYF

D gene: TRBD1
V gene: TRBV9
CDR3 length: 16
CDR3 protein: CASSPRTGGLNTEAFF

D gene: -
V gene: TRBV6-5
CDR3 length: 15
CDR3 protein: CASSPALQGNYGYTF

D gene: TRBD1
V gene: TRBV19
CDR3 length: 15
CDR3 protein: CASSRWAGGSYEQYF

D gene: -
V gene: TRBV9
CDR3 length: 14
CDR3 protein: CASSAPWPSYEQYF

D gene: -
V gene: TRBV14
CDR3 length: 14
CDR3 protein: CASSQGSVPYEQYF

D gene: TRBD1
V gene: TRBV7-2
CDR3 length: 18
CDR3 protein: CASSLSLGQSSRGSPLHF

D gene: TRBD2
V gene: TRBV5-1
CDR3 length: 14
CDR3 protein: CASSLGGGSDTQYF

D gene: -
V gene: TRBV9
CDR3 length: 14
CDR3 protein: CASTRDTDYNEQFF

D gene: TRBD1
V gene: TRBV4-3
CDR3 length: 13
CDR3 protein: CASSQGQGPPLYF

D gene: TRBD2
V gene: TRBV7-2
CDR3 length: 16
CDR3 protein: CASSTASAGGYNEQFF

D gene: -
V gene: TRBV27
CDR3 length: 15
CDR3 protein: CASSFEQGPPNEQFF

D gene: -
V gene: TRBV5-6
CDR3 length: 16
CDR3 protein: CASSLGGGSYNSPLHF

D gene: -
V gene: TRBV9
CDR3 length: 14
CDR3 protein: CASSIGGGNTEAFF

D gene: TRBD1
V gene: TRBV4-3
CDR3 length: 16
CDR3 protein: CASSQDRGTGGKTQYF

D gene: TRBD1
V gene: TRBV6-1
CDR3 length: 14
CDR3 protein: CASSNGQGSTEAFF

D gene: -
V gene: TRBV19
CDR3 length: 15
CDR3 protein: CASSTTDRHQETQYF

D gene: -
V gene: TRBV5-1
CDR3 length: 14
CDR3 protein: CASSSETGRNEQYF

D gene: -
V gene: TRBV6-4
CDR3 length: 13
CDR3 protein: CASSDRQDTEAFF

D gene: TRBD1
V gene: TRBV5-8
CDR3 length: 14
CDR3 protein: CASSLQGSGNTIYF

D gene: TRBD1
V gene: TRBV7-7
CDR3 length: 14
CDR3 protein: CASSLGTGFGELFF

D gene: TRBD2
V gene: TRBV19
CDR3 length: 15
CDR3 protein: CASSVLAASTDTQYF

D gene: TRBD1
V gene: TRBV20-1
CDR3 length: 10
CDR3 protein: CSALGTGKIF

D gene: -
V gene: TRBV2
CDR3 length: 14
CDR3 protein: CASSETVPWTEAFF

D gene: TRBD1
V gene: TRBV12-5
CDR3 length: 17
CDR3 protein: CASRGQALHRAKNIQYF

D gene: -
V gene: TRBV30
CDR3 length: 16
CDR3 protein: CAWKGGLSMLGYGYTF

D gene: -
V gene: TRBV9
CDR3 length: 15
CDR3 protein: CASSNQPGDDTEAFF

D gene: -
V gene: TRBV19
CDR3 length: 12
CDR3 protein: CASSTQAGELFF

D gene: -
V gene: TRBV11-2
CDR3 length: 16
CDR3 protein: CASSSYDRFHTGELFF

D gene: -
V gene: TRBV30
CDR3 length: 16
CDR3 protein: CAWSSPSGGTNTEAFF

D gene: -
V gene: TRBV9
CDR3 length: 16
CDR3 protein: CASSGGRDFSSYEQYF

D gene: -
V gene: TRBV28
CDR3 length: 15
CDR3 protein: CASSWVKGVQETQYF

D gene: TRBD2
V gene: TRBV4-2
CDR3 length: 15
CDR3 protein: CASSPLGSGAYEQYF

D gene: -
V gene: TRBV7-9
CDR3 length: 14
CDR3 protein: CASSLPGEAQPQHF

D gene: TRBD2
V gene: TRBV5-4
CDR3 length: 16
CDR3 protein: CASSIGTSGTTDTQYF

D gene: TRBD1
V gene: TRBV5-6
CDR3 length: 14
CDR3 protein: CASSLQGVQETQYF